This T cell receptor beta chain stems from a study of early T cells in non-severe SARS-CoV-2 infection. Study in general: Sequenced material consisted of bulk RNA (from unsorted whole blood), and chains were unpaired.

Trimming took 0 bases from V and 2 from J, leaving 14 bases between them. Germline V lookup: CDR1 LNHNV, CDR2 YYDKDF (reference sequence). The length of the CDR3 is 17 residues. This clonotype was counted between two and nine times. Its target is not known. Findings of the study overall: Anti-spike CD8 responses were favored in VDJdb matching, and private and CD4 specificities were missed.

Individual cDNA molecules each received unique molecular identifiers attached to them. TCRdb used MiXCR to reprocess the 5' RACE reads, holding one entry per CDR3 protein. This sample has some 67,000 distinct CDR3 sequences, with approximately 13% found just once. The genes are TRBV15 and TRBJ2-1; D is ambiguous. Specimen: whole blood. This clonotype was obtained from an adult who was a healthcare worker with PCR-confirmed SARS-CoV-2 infection or an uninfected control (not recorded which). The CDR3: CATSRDRWGNTYNEQFF. CDR3 nucleotide sequence: TGTGCCACCAGCAGAGATAGGTGGGGAAACACCTACAATGAGCAGTTCTTC.